The 31 T cell receptor beta chains reported below all come from one sample, sequenced in a study of blood T cell repertoires in COVID-19 (dated by TCRdb to 2019 to 2021). Libraries came from the immunoSEQ multiplex PCR assay. Drawn from immuneACCESS, this table holds only the in-frame rearrangements with V and J called that TCRdb kept. Clones are partly lost; checked studies trace under half to an unresolved V gene and leave the rest unexplained. This sample gives about 300,000 clones in total; 85% to 90% of them show up just once. The ten largest clones take up 2.9% of the sample. The specimen sequenced was PBMCs or T cells enriched from blood (not recorded which). The source of these receptors is a woman aged 45-65 years who had been exposed to COVID-19.

The chain has TRBV27 and TRBJ2-1; the D gene is possibly TRBD1 (6 bases). The CDR3 has 16 residues. The germline V gene encodes CDR1 MNHEY and CDR2 SMNVEV (reference sequence). Trimming left V 3 bases short and J 4 bases short, with 16 bases between. The DNA of the CDR3 is TGTGCCAGCAGTTTTGTTACAGGGTCGGGTTACAATGAGCAGTTCTTC. Translated: CASSFVTGSGYNEQFF.

This CDR3 reads CASSSNSLANEKLFF. CDR3 nucleotides: TGTGCCAGCAGCTCGAACAGTCTGGCTAATGAAAAACTGTTTTTT. The rearrangement uses TRBV6-5 and TRBJ1-4; D gene ambiguous. CDR1 MNHEY and CDR2 SVGAGI come from the germline V gene. The CDR3 totals 15 residues. The V end was cut by 6 bases, the J end by 3 bases, with 14 bases between.

This clone has just a few counts. This chain links TRBV2 with TRBJ2-2; 7 positions agree with TRBD1. CDR1 SNHLY and CDR2 FYNNEI come from the germline V gene. Trimming cost V 2 bases and J 7 bases; bases outside gene matches: 4. The CDR3 has 14 residues. CDR3 in DNA: TGTGCCAGCAGTGAAAAGGGGGCAATCGGGGAGCTGTTTTTT. Amino acid sequence: CASSEKGAIGELFF. Full variable domain (remainder filled in from reference TRBV2 and TRBJ2-2): EPEVTQTPSHQVTQMGQEVILRCVPISNHLYFYWYRQILGQKVEFLVSFYNNEISEKSEIFDDQFSVERPDGSNFTLKIRSTKLEDSAMYFCASSEKGAIGELFFGEGSRLTVL.

The chain is built from TRBV6-5 and TRBJ1-1; perhaps TRBD1 as D (5 bases). This CDR3 contains 14 residues. CDR1 is MNHEY and CDR2 is SVGAGI in the germline V gene. Trimming removed 6 bases from V and 7 bases from J, with 18 bases in between. CDR3: CASRTPGGSGEAFF. In DNA form, the CDR3 reads TGTGCCAGCAGAACCCCCGGGGGGTCTGGTGAAGCTTTCTTT.

The V call is TRBV27, the J call TRBJ2-7, with D possibly matching TRBD1 (6 bases). CDR3 length equals 13 residues. V was clipped by 5 bases and J by 4 bases, with 12 bases between them. The V gene's germline CDR1 is MNHEY and CDR2 SMNVEV (reference sequence). The CDR3 protein is CASSQFGQYEQYF. The CDR3, as DNA: TGTGCCAGCAGTCAATTCGGACAGTACGAGCAGTACTTC.

This chain links TRBV14 with TRBJ2-7, with a tentative D call TRBD1 (6 bases). The CDR3 runs to 12 residues. Germline CDR1 is SGHDN and CDR2 is FVKESK. V dropped 4 bases and J dropped 7 bases, with 11 bases sitting between them. The DNA of the CDR3 is TGTGCCAGCAGCCCGGACAGACGTGAGCAGTACTTC. Protein: CASSPDRREQYF.

The CDR3 loop is CAWGGQAREGGYGYTF. The CDR3 DNA reads as TGTGCCTGGGGAGGACAGGCTCGGGAGGGCGGCTATGGCTACACCTTC. The chain is built from TRBV30 and TRBJ1-2; 7 bases match TRBD1. CDR1 and CDR2 from the germline V gene are GTSNPN and SVGIG (reference sequence). The CDR3 sequence is 16 residues long. With V trimmed by 5 bases and J by 4 bases, 16 bases remained unmatched.

DNA for the CDR3: TGTGCCAGCAGTGTGGGAGGGGGCGAGCAGTACTTC. Its protein product is CASSVGGGEQYF. The chain has TRBV12-3 or TRBV12-4 and TRBJ2-7, with D possibly matching TRBD2 (7 bases). The length of the CDR3 is 12 residues. Trimming stripped 5 bases from V and 6 bases from J, with 11 bases between.

The table lists this clone with a count of one. The rearrangement joins TRBV4-1 to TRBJ2-2, with 12 bases aligning to TRBD2. With V trimmed by 1 base and J by 4 bases, 7 bases remained unmatched. Germline values: CDR1 MGHRA, CDR2 YSYEKL. The CDR3 covers 18 residues. CDR3 sequence (DNA): TGCGCCAGCAGCCAAGGTCTCGGACTAGCGGGGATCACCGGGGAGCTGTTTTTT. Protein: CASSQGLGLAGITGELFF.

The chain links TRBV5-1 to TRBJ1-2; D gene uncertain. From germline, CDR1 is SGHRS and CDR2 YFSETQ. CDR3 size: 15 residues. V lost 0 bases, J lost 6 bases, and 15 bases lay in between. The CDR3 protein is CASSLALTEGHGYTF. The CDR3 DNA sequence: TGCGCCAGCAGCTTGGCTCTAACAGAAGGCCATGGCTACACCTTC.

This chain links TRBV5-6 with TRBJ2-3; TRBD1 matches 7 bases. The CDR3 totals 16 residues. CDR1 SGHDT and CDR2 YYEEEE come from the germline V gene. V lost 5 bases and J lost 6; bases outside the gene matches: 15. The CDR3, as DNA: TGTGCCAGCAGGGTTGAGGGGGCGGGCCTATTTGATACGCAGTATTTT. Amino acid sequence: CASRVEGAGLFDTQYF.

V usage is TRBV25-1 and J usage is TRBJ1-6, with D maybe TRBD1 (5 bases). CDR3 length: 15 amino acids. CDR1 MGHDK and CDR2 SYGVNS come from the germline V gene. V was clipped by 2 bases and J by 8 bases, with 13 bases between them. This CDR3 reads CASSEQGRGDSPLHF. The CDR3 DNA is TGTGCCAGCAGTGAACAGGGAAGGGGTGATTCACCCCTCCACTTT.

This rearrangement joins TRBV3-1 (or the pseudogene TRBV3-2) to TRBJ2-3; 13 bases match TRBD2. This CDR3 is built from 16 residues. Germline V gene lookup returns CDR1 LGHDT and CDR2 YNNKEL (reference sequence). The V segment lost 4 bases and the J segment 4 bases; nucleotides outside the gene matches: 5. The CDR3 region is CASSPTSGGASDTQYF. The CDR3 DNA sequence: TGTGCCAGCAGCCCTACTAGCGGGGGGGCCTCAGATACGCAGTATTTT.

As DNA, the CDR3 is TGTGCCAGCAGGGGACAGGGGACATATTCCTATAATTCACCCCTCCACTTT. Its translation is CASRGQGTYSYNSPLHF. The V call is TRBV27, the J call TRBJ1-6, with TRBD1 identical over 10 bases. CDR1 is MNHEY, CDR2 SMNVEV, per germline (reference sequence). V was pared by 6 bases and J by 1 base, with 6 bases of the junction left unmatched. The CDR3 extends over 17 amino acids.

This clone was recorded only once. The genes are TRBV5-8 and TRBJ1-4; no firm D call. Germline V gene data show CDR1 as SGHTS and CDR2 as YDEGEE. V was trimmed by 5 bases and J by 4 bases, leaving 15 bases between them. The CDR3 extends over 15 amino acids. In nucleotides, the CDR3 is TGTGCCAGCAGATCTGGGAGCACTATTAATGAAAAACTGTTTTTT. This sequence encodes CASRSGSTINEKLFF.

The chain uses TRBV18 and TRBJ1-5; D not resolved. The CDR3 is 12 amino acids. V lost 3 bases and J lost 3, with 3 bases in between. Germline CDR1 and CDR2: KGHSH and LQKENI. The CDR3 sequence is CASSPNNQPQHF. For the CDR3, the DNA is TGTGCCAGCTCACCTAACAATCAGCCCCAGCATTTT.

The V and J genes are TRBV7-9 and TRBJ1-4, with 10 bases that match TRBD1. Losses at the gene ends were 5 bases for V and 5 bases for J; bases not matched to a gene: 2. CDR1 and CDR2 (germline): SEHNR, FQNEAQ (reference sequence). CDR3 length: 14 residues. The CDR3 loop reads CASSADRGNEKLFF. For the CDR3, the DNA is TGTGCCAGCAGCGCGGACAGGGGGAATGAAAAACTGTTTTTT. The variable domain in full, completed from reference TRBV7-9 and TRBJ1-4, reads DTGVSQNPRHKITKRGQNVTFRCDPISEHNRLYWYRQTLGQGPEFLTYFQNEAQLEKSRLLSDRFSAERPKGSFSTLEIQRTEQGDSAMYLCASSADRGNEKLFFGSGTQLSVL.

This rearrangement joins TRBV28 to TRBJ1-4; the D gene is possibly TRBD1 (6 bases). The germline V gene has CDR1 MDHEN and CDR2 SYDVKM. V lost 7 bases and J 8 bases, leaving 14 bases between the germline ends. The CDR3 is 13 amino acids. The CDR3 nucleotides are TGTGCCAGCACCGGGGGGCTTCGCGAAAAACTGTTTTTT. Translated, it gives CASTGGLREKLFF.

The chain links TRBV3-1 (or the pseudogene TRBV3-2) to TRBJ2-7; 10 bases are a match to TRBD2. Germline CDR1 reads LGHDT; CDR2 reads YNNKEL (reference sequence). The V and J ends lost 3 bases and 3 bases, in that order; junction bases with no gene match: 5. The CDR3 length is 15 residues. CDR3 nucleotide sequence: TGTGCCAGCAGCCAGCGACTAGCGGGCAACTACGAGCAGTACTTC. Its translation is CASSQRLAGNYEQYF.

The chain links TRBV29-1 to TRBJ2-5; D uncertain. Germline V gene data show CDR1 as SQVTM and CDR2 as ANQGSEA. V shed 5 bases and J shed 5 bases, with 18 bases lying between them. The CDR3 length is 14 residues. The CDR3, as DNA: TGCAGCGTTACCACCTCTATGATTCGGGAGACCCAGTACTTC. Translated, it gives CSVTTSMIRETQYF. Drawing the rest from reference TRBV29-1 and TRBJ2-5, the complete variable domain is SAVISQKPSRDICQRGTSLTIQCQVDSQVTMMFWYRQQPGQSLTLIATANQGSEATYESGFVIDKFPISRPNLTFSTLTVSNMSPEDSSIYLCSVTTSMIRETQYFGPGTRLLVL.

The chain couples TRBV28 to TRBJ1-6; TRBD1 might be the D (5 bases). Germline CDR1 is MDHEN and CDR2 is SYDVKM. V lost 4 bases and J 6 bases, leaving 19 bases between the germline ends. CDR3 length: 17 amino acids. CDR3 bases: TGTGCCAGCAGTTCAGCCTTGGGGCCAGGGCTTAATTCACCCCTCCACTTT. This translates into CASSSALGPGLNSPLHF.

The rearrangement joins TRBV29-1 to TRBJ2-5; perhaps TRBD2 as D (5 bases). The CDR3 runs 14 residues. Germline CDR1 and CDR2: SQVTM and ANQGSEA. V lost 7 bases and J lost 2, with 17 bases in between. In DNA, the CDR3 is TGCAGCGCCACACCACTAGATCTACAAGAGACCCAGTACTTC. Its translation is CSATPLDLQETQYF.

This chain's CDR3 is CASSVPGRGGYTF. CDR3 in DNA: TGTGCCAGCAGCGTACCAGGGCGAGGCGGCTACACCTTC. The chain couples TRBV9 to TRBJ1-2, with D possibly matching TRBD1 (5 bases). Germline V CDR1 and CDR2: SGDLS, YYNGEE. Trimming removed 1 base at V and 8 bases at J, with 12 bases between. CDR3 length: 13 residues.

The rearrangement joins TRBV10-1 to TRBJ2-1; 9 bases are shared with TRBD1. Germline V gives CDR1 WNHNN, CDR2 SYGVQD (reference sequence). The CDR3 sequence is 16 residues long. The junction had 10 bases not matched to a gene; V was cut back by 6 bases and J by 4 bases. CDR3 nucleotide sequence: TGCGCCAGCAGCGATAAAAGACAGGGGGTTTACAATGAGCAGTTCTTC. It encodes CASSDKRQGVYNEQFF.

The rearrangement joins TRBV19 to TRBJ1-5; the D gene is possibly TRBD1 (6 bases). The germline gives CDR1 LNHDA, CDR2 SQIVND (reference sequence). This CDR3 comprises 16 residues. Trimming removed 4 bases from V and 4 bases from J, with 17 bases in between. CDR3 bases: TGTGCCAGTAGTACCCAAACCGGGACAACTAATCAGCCCCAGCATTTT. This encodes CASSTQTGTTNQPQHF.

V gene TRBV5-4 combines with J gene TRBJ2-6; 8 nucleotides agree with TRBD1. The CDR3 consists of 16 residues. Germline-derived CDR1 and CDR2 are SGHNT and YYREEE (reference sequence). V dropped 3 bases and J dropped 0; count of bases not matched to a gene: 2. The CDR3 loop is CASSSGQVSGANVLTF. In nucleotides, the CDR3 is TGTGCCAGCAGCTCGGGACAGGTCTCTGGGGCCAACGTCCTGACTTTC.

The chain links TRBV10-3 to TRBJ1-5; D uncertain. V was trimmed by 0 bases and J by 3 bases, leaving 9 bases between them. Germline V lookup: CDR1 ENHRY, CDR2 SYGVKD. This CDR3 has 15 amino acids. In DNA form, the CDR3 reads TGTGCCATCAGTGAGTCATTACAGACCAATCAGCCCCAGCATTTT. The encoded protein is CAISESLQTNQPQHF.

V is TRBV7-2 and J is TRBJ1-5, with D uncertain. With 2 bases removed from V and 1 base from J, the gap between germline ends came to 9 bases. Germline V lookup: CDR1 SGHTA, CDR2 FQGNSA. The CDR3 sequence is 15 residues long. Here the CDR3 reads CASSLFPGSNQPQHF. The CDR3 DNA sequence: TGTGCCAGCAGCTTATTTCCGGGAAGCAATCAGCCCCAGCATTTT.

This chain uses TRBV30 with TRBJ1-2; the D is unclear. Trimming removed 0 bases at V and 8 bases at J, with 10 bases between. The CDR3 extends over 12 amino acids. Germline-derived CDR1 and CDR2 are GTSNPN and SVGIG (reference sequence). CDR3 sequence (DNA): TGTGCCTGGAGTGTACTAGTAAAGGGCTACACCTTC. Amino acids: CAWSVLVKGYTF.

This clone came up once. The rearrangement joins TRBV28 to TRBJ1-2; D remains unclear. CDR3 length equals 13 residues. CDR1 is MDHEN, CDR2 SYDVKM, per germline. V lost 5 bases and J lost 5, with 12 bases in between. Here the CDR3 DNA reads TGTGCCAGCAGTACAATCGACTTATATGGCTACACCTTC. Protein product: CASSTIDLYGYTF.

The DNA of the CDR3 is TGTGCCAGCAGCTTAGGGTCTCTAAATCAGCCCCAGCATTTT. This translates into CASSLGSLNQPQHF. The chain recombines TRBV7-9 with TRBJ1-5, with D unresolved. V lost 1 base, J lost 4 bases, and 8 bases lay in between. This CDR3 is 14 amino acids long. Germline CDR1 SEHNR, CDR2 FQNEAQ (reference sequence).